This T cell receptor beta chain was sequenced for a study of PD-1 blockade in classical Hodgkin lymphoma. On the study more broadly: Patients had nivolumab dosed at 3 mg/kg, delivered intravenously every 2 weeks. General observations from the study: Causes of the repertoire differences remain undefined, possibly disease activity or prior therapy. Unlike CD8+ TCR diversity, which did not rise significantly by C4D1, CD4+ TCR diversity did. Patients excluded were those beginning nivolumab under 1 year after ASCT.

Time point noted: cycle 4 day 1 (C4D1), after 5 to 7 weeks of nivolumab. Following autologous stem cell transplantation, relapse occurred in every patient, and exposure to brentuximab vedotin varied. Comments on this clone: Its antigen is currently unknown.

Data came from immunoSEQ multiplex PCR; TCRdb stores just in-frame clones and leaves some out. Among approximately 65,000 clones listed, more than 80% were seen once. V lost 2 bases and J lost 1, with 14 bases in between. The CDR3 consists of 15 residues. Germline loops: CDR1 GTSNPN, CDR2 SVGIG (reference sequence). The sequencing here drew on peripheral blood mononuclear cells (PBMCs), taken before the fourth cycle of nivolumab. The rearrangement joins TRBV30 to TRBJ1-2; D might be TRBD1 (5 bases). This clonotype was obtained from a human donor with classical Hodgkin lymphoma. The CDR3 DNA reads TGTGCCTGGAGTCCCCCGGGACGGCTTAACTATGGCTACACCTTC. This codes for CAWSPPGRLNYGYTF. The full variable domain, completed using reference TRBV30 and TRBJ1-2, is SQTIHQWPATLVQPVGSPLSLECTVEGTSNPNLYWYRQAAGRGLQLLFYSVGIGQISSEVPQNLSASRPQDRQFILSSKKLLLSDSGFYLCAWSPPGRLNYGYTFGSGTRLTVV.